The rows below give T cell receptor beta chains drawn from one sample of a study of T-cell memory formation after mild COVID-19. Using its own MiXCR run on the 5' RACE reads, TCRdb lists one record per CDR3 protein. This sample has roughly 300,000 distinct CDR3 sequences, with around 15% found just once. Sample: PBMCs or a T cell subset sorted from them (not recorded which). The source is a man aged 18-30 years who had mild COVID-19 (a few samples of this study predate the infection). Cell type and time point are not known. Both conserved end residues are part of each CDR3. The D gene is left open where the match is weak. Not all rows give a size; the values are once, few, many and, for expanded clones, a class.

TRBJ2-4 NA NA TRBV20-1 14 TGCAGTGCTAGAGTTACGGTAGCCAAAAACATTCAGTACTTC CSARVTVAKNIQYF
TRBJ2-5 NA TRBD2 TRBV12-3/TRBV12-4 15 TGTGCCAGCACCTCCGCGGGGGGAAGTCAAGAGACCCAGTACTTC CASTSAGGSQETQYF
TRBJ1-1 few NA TRBV6-6 12 TGTGCCAGCATCCGGGAAGGGAGTGAAGCTTTCTTT CASIREGSEAFF
TRBJ1-2 few TRBD1 TRBV4-1 16 TGCGCCAGCAGCCAAGACCCGGGACAGGGATTCTATGGCTACACCTTC CASSQDPGQGFYGYTF
TRBJ2-5 many NA TRBV28 13 TGTGCCAGCAGTTTGGCGGGCAGGGAGACCCAGTACTTC CASSLAGRETQYF
TRBJ2-7 NA NA TRBV28 16 TGTGCCAGCAGTACTCGTACGGAAGGGATCAATTACGAGCAGTACTTC CASSTRTEGINYEQYF
TRBJ2-2 few NA TRBV6-2/TRBV6-3 15 TGTGCCAGCAGTTGGAGAGCAGGGGACACCGGGGAGCTGTTTTTT CASSWRAGDTGELFF
TRBJ2-3 many TRBD2 TRBV12-3/TRBV12-4 15 TGTGCCAGCAGTGCCTCGACTAGCGGGGGAGATACGCAGTATTTT CASSASTSGGDTQYF
TRBJ1-4 NA NA TRBV15 17 TGTGCCACCAGCAGGGGGGCAGGGACGAAGACTAATGAAAAACTGTTTTTT CATSRGAGTKTNEKLFF
TRBJ2-1 many NA TRBV5-1 11 TGCGCCAGCAGCTTGGAACAGGAGCAGTTCTTC CASSLEQEQFF
TRBJ2-1 once TRBD2 TRBV4-1 16 TGCGCCAGCAGCCCGACGGGACTAGCGGGGGGGTTTAGCGTGATCTTC CASSPTGLAGGFSVIF
TRBJ2-3 many NA TRBV5-1 13 TGCGCCAGCCCCCCCCGGGGCCCAGATACGCAGTATTTT CASPPRGPDTQYF
TRBJ2-1 many NA TRBV5-1 17 TGCGCCAGCAGGGACCTGACCGGGACTCATACCTACAATGAGCAGTTCTTC CASRDLTGTHTYNEQFF
TRBJ2-5 NA NA TRBV27 15 TGTGCCAGCGCCTCACTAGGAGCGGGTCAAGAGACCCAGTACTTC CASASLGAGQETQYF
TRBJ2-1 NA NA TRBV7-6 13 TGTGCCAGCAGCCCAGGGCCGTACAATGAGCAGTTCTTC CASSPGPYNEQFF
TRBJ2-1 few TRBD2 TRBV9 17 TGTGCCAGCAGCGCCCCGGGGGGACTATCAATAGACAATGAGCAGTTCTTC CASSAPGGLSIDNEQFF
TRBJ2-4 NA NA TRBV27 14 TGTGCCAGCAGTTTTGAATGGGCCAAAAACATTCAGTACTTC CASSFEWAKNIQYF
TRBJ2-3 many TRBD2 TRBV29-1 13 TGCAGCGTGGGTAGACTAGCGGCGGATACGCAGTATTTT CSVGRLAADTQYF